Included here is one TCR beta chain sequence, with context. The sample is drawn from a study of cytomegalovirus exposure and HLA in healthy donors. Vbeta (60) and Jbeta (13) primers were used in the PCR. Libraries were prepared by immunoSEQ multiplex PCR; TCRdb keeps only in-frame clonotypes and omits some of them. Of 150,000 to 200,000 clones in the sample, roughly 85% are singletons; the top ten hold about 2.3%. CDR1 is MDHEN and CDR2 is SYDVKM in the germline V gene. The CDR3 loop spans 18 amino acids. The ends lost 2 bases at V and 5 bases at J; junction bases unmatched: 7. The clonotype comes from a woman between 45 and 65 years old in good health and CMV-seronegative. The rearrangement links TRBV28 to TRBJ2-2; the match to TRBD2 covers 14 bases. Sequenced input: PBMCs. CDR3 sequence reads: CASSLGGTSGSRTGELFF. CDR3 DNA: TGTGCCAGCAGTTTAGGCGGGACTAGCGGGAGTCGGACCGGGGAGCTGTTTTTT. Complete variable domain (other parts from reference TRBV28 and TRBJ2-2): DVKVTQSSRYLVKRTGEKVFLECVQDMDHENMFWYRQDPGLGLRLIYFSYDVKMKEKGDIPEGYSVSREKKERFSLILESASTNQTSMYLCASSLGGTSGSRTGELFFGEGSRLTVL.